Following are 13 T cell receptor beta chains from one sample sequenced in a study of blood T cell repertoires in COVID-19. Method: immunoSEQ multiplex PCR; TCRdb's copy keeps in-frame clones and lacks some. The sample lists approximately 180,000 clones; roughly 90% were seen once. The source material was peripheral blood. All receptors derive from a man aged 50-59 years with acute or convalescent COVID-19.

The chain is built from TRBV27 and TRBJ2-7; unclear D gene. Looked up from germline, CDR1 is MNHEY and CDR2 is SMNVEV (reference sequence). V dropped 1 base and J dropped 2 bases, with 6 bases sitting between them. The CDR3 has 13 residues. CDR3 in DNA: TGTGCCAGCAGTTTATTTTCAACCTACGAGCAGTACTTC. Protein: CASSLFSTYEQYF.

This rearrangement joins TRBV24-1 to TRBJ2-4, with D possibly being TRBD1 (5 bases). The germline V gene has CDR1 KGHDR and CDR2 SFDVKD. Trimming removed 0 bases at V and 6 bases at J, with 8 bases between. The length of the CDR3 is 14 residues. The DNA of the CDR3 is TGTGCCACCAGTGATTTGCGCCAGGGAAACATTCAGTACTTC. Translation gives CATSDLRQGNIQYF.

The rearrangement links TRBV2 to TRBJ1-5; no reliable D call. In germline, CDR1 is SNHLY, CDR2 FYNNEI. V lost 2 bases and J lost 7, with 6 bases in between. The CDR3 extends over 12 amino acids. The CDR3 spells CASSETIQPQHF. CDR3 DNA: TGTGCCAGCAGTGAAACAATCCAGCCCCAGCATTTT.

CDR3: CASSPARSSGNTIYF. CDR3 coding DNA: TGTGCCAGCAGTCCGGCGCGGAGCTCTGGAAACACCATATATTTT. This chain connects TRBV6-5 to TRBJ1-3; no clear D. In germline, CDR1 is MNHEY, CDR2 SVGAGI. CDR3 length equals 15 residues. V was pared by 5 bases and J by 0 bases, with 11 bases between.

The chain couples TRBV5-1 to TRBJ1-2; weak D call: TRBD1 (6 bases). Trimming shortened V by 4 bases and J by 5 bases, and 18 bases separated the two germline ends. The CDR3 loop spans 15 amino acids. Germline V gene data show CDR1 as SGHRS and CDR2 as YFSETQ. The CDR3 DNA is TGCGCCAGCAGCCCCTCACCGACAGGAACGTATGGCTACACCTTC. Its protein product is CASSPSPTGTYGYTF.

This clone was counted a few times. The rearrangement joins TRBV28 to TRBJ1-2; TRBD1 aligns across 8 bases. V shed 6 bases and J 3 bases; nucleotides not matched to a gene: 9. The germline gives CDR1 MDHEN, CDR2 SYDVKM. CDR3 length equals 15 residues. The CDR3 protein is CASSQGAGSDYGYTF. DNA of the CDR3: TGTGCCAGCAGCCAGGGGGCCGGGAGTGACTATGGCTACACCTTC.

CDR3 amino acids: CASSQQGGWGYTF. The CDR3 DNA follows: TGTGCCAGCAGTCAACAGGGCGGCTGGGGCTACACCTTC. The genes are TRBV12-3 or TRBV12-4 and TRBJ1-2; tentative D call: TRBD1 (6 bases). Trimming removed 5 bases at V and 8 bases at J, with 15 bases between. The CDR3 has 13 amino acids.

J is TRBJ2-7 and V is TRBV3-1 (or the pseudogene TRBV3-2); 8 bases agree with TRBD2. The CDR3 is made up of 16 amino acids. The V gene end was trimmed by 4 bases and the J gene end by 7 bases; junction bases not matched to a gene: 15. Germline CDR1 reads LGHDT; CDR2 reads YNNKEL (reference sequence). The CDR3 loop reads CASSPTGAGGLGEQYF. The CDR3 coding sequence is TGTGCCAGCAGCCCTACCGGGGCGGGAGGATTGGGTGAGCAGTACTTC.

This chain connects TRBV7-8 to TRBJ2-7; D is uncertain. V lost 0 bases and J lost 0, with 9 bases in between. The CDR3 is 15 amino acids. Per the germline V gene, CDR1 is SGHVS and CDR2 is FQNEAQ. CDR3 loop: CASSLAARHSYEQYF. In nucleotides, the CDR3 is TGTGCCAGCAGCTTAGCGGCGAGGCACTCCTACGAGCAGTACTTC.

The chain links TRBV5-4 to TRBJ1-4; D perhaps matches TRBD1 (5 bases). CDR3 length: 14 residues. Trimming removed 4 bases from V and 6 bases from J, with 13 bases in between. Germline CDR1 reads SGHNT; CDR2 reads YYREEE (reference sequence). Here the CDR3 DNA reads TGTGCCAGCAGCCCAACCGGGGGGGATGAAAAACTGTTTTTT. This gives the protein CASSPTGGDEKLFF. Complete variable domain (other parts from reference TRBV5-4 and TRBJ1-4): ETGVTQSPTHLIKTRGQQVTLRCSSQSGHNTVSWYQQALGQGPQFIFQYYREEENGRGNFPPRFSGLQFPNYSSELNVNALELDDSALYLCASSPTGGDEKLFFGSGTQLSVL.

J is TRBJ1-5 and V is TRBV9; D is unresolved. V was cut by 0 bases and J by 9 bases, with 16 bases left in between. Looked up from germline, CDR1 is SGDLS and CDR2 is YYNGEE. The CDR3 spans 15 residues. This CDR3 is CASSVARVGWLPQHF. CDR3 in DNA: TGTGCCAGCAGCGTAGCTCGGGTTGGTTGGTTGCCCCAGCATTTT.

This clone came up once. The CDR3 spells CASSLDSVYNEQFF. CDR3 DNA sequence: TGCGCCAGCAGCTTGGACTCCGTTTACAATGAGCAGTTCTTC. The chain uses TRBV5-1 and TRBJ2-1; D unresolved. The V gene lost 0 bases and the J gene lost 4 bases, with 8 bases spanning the gap. The CDR3 is made up of 14 amino acids. Germline values: CDR1 SGHRS, CDR2 YFSETQ.

The rearrangement uses TRBV18 and TRBJ2-2; 9 bases agree with TRBD1. The CDR3 loop spans 16 amino acids. Germline V gene data show CDR1 as KGHSH and CDR2 as LQKENI. The trim removed 1 base at V and 4 bases at J, leaving 4 bases unmatched. CDR3 coding DNA: TGTGCCAGCTCACCACTTACAGGGGGCGTCACCGGGGAGCTGTTTTTT. Translation: CASSPLTGGVTGELFF.